This T cell receptor beta chain was identified in a study of blood T cell repertoires in COVID-19. About the study: Sites across the United States, Italy and Spain contributed samples from acute and convalescent COVID-19. The analysed material was cDNA or gDNA that came from T cells, B-cell-depleted T cells, or PBMCs.

The CDR3 is made up of 15 amino acids. V was clipped by 0 bases and J by 2 bases, with 8 bases between them. Germline CDR1 reads MNHEY; CDR2 reads SMNVEV (reference sequence). The age range of participants was 18 to 89 years, with residence in fewer than 25 US areas. Cohorts were based on clinical histories the participants reported. Clones were sequenced by immunoSEQ multiplex PCR, and TCRdb holds only the in-frame ones, with some missing. The table lists 220,000 or so clones, 80% to 90% of them singletons, with more than 3% in the top ten. This sequence originates from a woman aged 18-29 years in a cohort exposed to, infected with or recovered from COVID-19 (not recorded which). The material sequenced was PBMCs or T cells enriched from blood (not recorded which). The chain joins TRBV27 to TRBJ1-5; the D is unclear. CDR3 residues: CASSLSATGNQPQHF. CDR3 nucleotide sequence: TGTGCCAGCAGTTTATCGGCTACAGGCAATCAGCCCCAGCATTTT.